This T cell receptor (beta chain) derives from a study of immune characterization of retroperitoneal liposarcoma. MiXCR was run by TCRdb on the PCR reads, yielding one entry per CDR3 protein. The sample holds roughly 2,400 distinct CDR3 sequences, around 50% seen once. Looked up from germline, CDR1 is SGHVS and CDR2 is FQNEAQ. This CDR3 has 15 amino acids. V lost 0 bases and J 10 bases, leaving 16 bases between the germline ends. The clonotype was recovered from a female donor with retroperitoneal liposarcoma. The sample taken for sequencing was tumor tissue. V gene TRBV7-8 combines with J gene TRBJ2-1; no reliable D call. The CDR3 nucleotides read TGTGCCAGCAGCTTAGCTACCCCCGAGAAGGGCGAGCAGTTCTTC. The encoded protein is CASSLATPEKGEQFF.